The T cell receptor (beta chain) under discussion was sequenced for a study of cytomegalovirus exposure and HLA in healthy donors. The CDR3 extends over 12 amino acids. The germline CDR1 and CDR2 sequences are SNHLY and FYNNEI. Trimming took 4 bases from V and 1 from J, leaving 4 bases between them. The primer mix had 60 Vbeta and 13 Jbeta primers. TCRdb's table, derived via immunoSEQ multiplex PCR, lists solely in-frame clones and lacks some. The profile shows some 96,000 clones, roughly three quarters of them singletons. The source material was PBMCs. This sequence was found in a woman in her sixties or seventies in good health and CMV-seropositive. V gene TRBV2 combines with J gene TRBJ1-1; D is unclear. The CDR3 DNA reads as TGTGCCAGCAGTGGGCAGAACACTGAAGCTTTCTTT. The encoded protein is CASSGQNTEAFF.